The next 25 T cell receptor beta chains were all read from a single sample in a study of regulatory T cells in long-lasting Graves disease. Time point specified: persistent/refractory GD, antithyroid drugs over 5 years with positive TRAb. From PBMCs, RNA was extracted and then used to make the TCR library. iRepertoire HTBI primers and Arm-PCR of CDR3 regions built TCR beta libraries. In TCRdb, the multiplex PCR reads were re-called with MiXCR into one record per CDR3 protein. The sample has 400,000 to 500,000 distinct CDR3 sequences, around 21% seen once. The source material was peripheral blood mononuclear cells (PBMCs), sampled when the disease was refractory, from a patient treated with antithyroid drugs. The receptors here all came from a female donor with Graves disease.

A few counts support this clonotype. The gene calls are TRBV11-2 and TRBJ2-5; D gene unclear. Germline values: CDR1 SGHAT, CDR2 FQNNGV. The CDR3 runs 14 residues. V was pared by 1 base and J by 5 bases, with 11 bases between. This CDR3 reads CASSLVSNPETQYF. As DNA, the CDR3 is TGTGCCAGCAGCTTAGTCTCCAATCCGGAGACCCAGTACTTC.

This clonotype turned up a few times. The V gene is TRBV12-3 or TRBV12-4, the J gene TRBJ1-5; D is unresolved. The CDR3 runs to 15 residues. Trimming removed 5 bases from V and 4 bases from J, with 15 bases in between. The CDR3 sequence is CASSTVGEKNQPQHF. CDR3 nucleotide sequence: TGTGCCAGCAGTACAGTTGGGGAGAAGAATCAGCCCCAGCATTTT.

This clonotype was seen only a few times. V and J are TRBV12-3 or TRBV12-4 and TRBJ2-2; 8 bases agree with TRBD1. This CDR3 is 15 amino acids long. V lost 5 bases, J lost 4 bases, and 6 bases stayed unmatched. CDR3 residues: CASSLYRGVTGELFF. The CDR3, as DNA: TGTGCCAGCAGTCTATACAGGGGGGTCACCGGGGAGCTGTTTTTT.

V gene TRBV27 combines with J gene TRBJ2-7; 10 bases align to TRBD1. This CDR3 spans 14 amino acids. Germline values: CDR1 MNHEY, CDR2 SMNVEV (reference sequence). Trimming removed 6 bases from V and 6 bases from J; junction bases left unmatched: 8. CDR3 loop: CASSPGTGVFEQYF. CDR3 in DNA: TGTGCCAGCAGCCCCGGGACAGGGGTATTCGAGCAGTACTTC.

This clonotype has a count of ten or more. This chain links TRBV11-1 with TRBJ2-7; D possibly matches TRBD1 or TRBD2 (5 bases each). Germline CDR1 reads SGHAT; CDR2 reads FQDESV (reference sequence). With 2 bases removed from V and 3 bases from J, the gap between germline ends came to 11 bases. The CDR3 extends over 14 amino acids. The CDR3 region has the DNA TGTGCCAGCAGCTTATGGGGGAGTAACTACGAGCAGTACTTC. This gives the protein CASSLWGSNYEQYF.

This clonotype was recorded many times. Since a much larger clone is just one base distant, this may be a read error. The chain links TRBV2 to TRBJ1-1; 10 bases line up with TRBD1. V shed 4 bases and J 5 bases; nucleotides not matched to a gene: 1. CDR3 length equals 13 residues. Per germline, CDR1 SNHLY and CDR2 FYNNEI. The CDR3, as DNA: TGTGCCAGCAGTGGGACAGGGGGAACTGAAGCTTTCTTT. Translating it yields CASSGTGGTEAFF.

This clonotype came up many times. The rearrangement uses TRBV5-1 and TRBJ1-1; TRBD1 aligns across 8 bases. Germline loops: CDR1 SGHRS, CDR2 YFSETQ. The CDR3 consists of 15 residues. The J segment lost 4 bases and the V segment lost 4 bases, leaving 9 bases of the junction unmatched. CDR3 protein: CASSPSGQGPTEAFF. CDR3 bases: TGCGCCAGCAGCCCAAGCGGACAGGGCCCCACTGAAGCTTTCTTT.

The CDR3 region has the DNA TGCAGTGCTAGAGCGGACAGGGACAAAAACATTCAGTACTTC. Protein sequence: CSARADRDKNIQYF. The rearrangement joins TRBV20-1 to TRBJ2-4; 8 bases agree with TRBD1. This CDR3 region has 14 residues. CDR1 DFQATT and CDR2 SNEGSKA come from the germline V gene (reference sequence). J gave up 3 bases and V 1 base, and 2 bases lay outside the gene matches.

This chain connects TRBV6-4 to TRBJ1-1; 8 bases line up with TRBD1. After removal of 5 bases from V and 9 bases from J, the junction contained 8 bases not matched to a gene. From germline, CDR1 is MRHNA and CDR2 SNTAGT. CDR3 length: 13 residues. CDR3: CASSPGQGLKAFF. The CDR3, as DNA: TGTGCCAGCAGTCCCGGACAGGGACTAAAAGCTTTCTTT.

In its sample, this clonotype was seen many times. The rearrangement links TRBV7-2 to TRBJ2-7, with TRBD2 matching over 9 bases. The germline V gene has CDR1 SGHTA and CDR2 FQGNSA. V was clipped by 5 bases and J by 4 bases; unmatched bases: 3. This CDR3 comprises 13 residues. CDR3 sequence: CASSRLAAYEQYF. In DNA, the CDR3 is TGTGCCAGCAGCCGACTAGCGGCGTACGAGCAGTACTTC.

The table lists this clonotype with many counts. As DNA, the CDR3 is TGTGCCAGCAGGAAGAGGTACCAGCCCCAGCATTTT. This codes for CASRKRYQPQHF. The chain links TRBV28 to TRBJ1-5; D not resolved. This CDR3 has 12 amino acids. Germline values: CDR1 MDHEN, CDR2 SYDVKM. V was pared by 6 bases and J by 7 bases, with 10 bases between.

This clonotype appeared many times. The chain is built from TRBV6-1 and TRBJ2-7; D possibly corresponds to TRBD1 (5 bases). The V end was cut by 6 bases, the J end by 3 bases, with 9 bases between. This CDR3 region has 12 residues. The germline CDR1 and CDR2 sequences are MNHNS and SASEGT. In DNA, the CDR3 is TGTGCCAGCAGATCGACAGACTACGAGCAGTACTTC. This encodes CASRSTDYEQYF.

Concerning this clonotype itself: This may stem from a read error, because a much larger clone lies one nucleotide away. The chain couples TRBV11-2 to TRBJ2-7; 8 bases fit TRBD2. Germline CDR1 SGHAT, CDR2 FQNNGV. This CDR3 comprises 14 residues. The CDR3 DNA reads TGTGCCAGCAGCCGTAGCGGGGAACTCTACGAGCAGCACTTC. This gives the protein CASSRSGELYEQHF.

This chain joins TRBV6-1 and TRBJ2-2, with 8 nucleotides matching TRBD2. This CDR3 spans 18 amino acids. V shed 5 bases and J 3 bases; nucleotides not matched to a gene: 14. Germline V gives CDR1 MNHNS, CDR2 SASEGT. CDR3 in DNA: TGTGCCAGCAGTCCCCGAGGGGGACTAGAGTTTGACACCGGGGAGCTGTTTTTT. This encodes CASSPRGGLEFDTGELFF.

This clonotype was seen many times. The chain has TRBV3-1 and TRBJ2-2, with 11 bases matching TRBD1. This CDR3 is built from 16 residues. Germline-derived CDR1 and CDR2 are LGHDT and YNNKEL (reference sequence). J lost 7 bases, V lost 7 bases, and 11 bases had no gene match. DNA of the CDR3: TGTGCCAGCAACCCAACGCGGACAGGGGGCAACGGGGAGCTGTTTTTT. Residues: CASNPTRTGGNGELFF.

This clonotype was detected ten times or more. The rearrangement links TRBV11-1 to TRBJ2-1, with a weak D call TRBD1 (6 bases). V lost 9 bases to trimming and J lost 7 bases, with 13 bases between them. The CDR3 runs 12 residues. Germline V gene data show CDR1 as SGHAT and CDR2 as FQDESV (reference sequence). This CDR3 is CASSTGKNEQFF. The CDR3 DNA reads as TGTGCCAGTAGCACAGGGAAGAATGAGCAGTTCTTC. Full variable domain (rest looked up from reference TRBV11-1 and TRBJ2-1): EAEVAQSPRYKITEKSQAVAFWCDPISGHATLYWYRQILGQGPELLVQFQDESVVDDSQLPKDRFSAERLKGVDSTLKIQPAELGDSAMYLCASSTGKNEQFFGPGTRLTVL.

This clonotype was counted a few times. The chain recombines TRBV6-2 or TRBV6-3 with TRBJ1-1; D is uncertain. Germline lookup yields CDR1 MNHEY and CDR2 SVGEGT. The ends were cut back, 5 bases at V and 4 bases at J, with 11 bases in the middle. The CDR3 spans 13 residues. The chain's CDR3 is CASSEYLSTEAFF. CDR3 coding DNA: TGTGCCAGCAGTGAATATTTGAGCACTGAAGCTTTCTTT.

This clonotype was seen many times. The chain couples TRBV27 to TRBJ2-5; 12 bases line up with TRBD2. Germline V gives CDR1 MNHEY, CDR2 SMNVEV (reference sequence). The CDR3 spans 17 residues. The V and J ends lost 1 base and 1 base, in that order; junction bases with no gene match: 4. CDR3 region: CASSLYGTSGRQETQYF. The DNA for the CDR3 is TGTGCCAGCAGTTTATATGGGACTAGCGGGCGCCAAGAGACCCAGTACTTC.

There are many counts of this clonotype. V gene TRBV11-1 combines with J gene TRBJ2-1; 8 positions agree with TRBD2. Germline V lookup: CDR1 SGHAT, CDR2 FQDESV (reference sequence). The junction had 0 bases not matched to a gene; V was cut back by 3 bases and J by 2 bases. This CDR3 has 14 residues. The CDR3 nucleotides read TGTGCCAGCAGCTTGGGACTAGCCTACAATGAGCAGTTCTTC. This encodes CASSLGLAYNEQFF.

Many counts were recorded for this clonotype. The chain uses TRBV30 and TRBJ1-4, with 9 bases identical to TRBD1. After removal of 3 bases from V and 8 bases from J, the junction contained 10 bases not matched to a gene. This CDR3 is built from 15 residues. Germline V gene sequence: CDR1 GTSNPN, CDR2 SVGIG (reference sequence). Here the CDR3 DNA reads TGTGCCTGGAGCGTAAAACAGGGGGCTAGCGAAAAACTGTTTTTT. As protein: CAWSVKQGASEKLFF. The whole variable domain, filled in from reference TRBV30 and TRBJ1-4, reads SQTIHQWPATLVQPVGSPLSLECTVEGTSNPNLYWYRQAAGRGLQLLFYSVGIGQISSEVPQNLSASRPQDRQFILSSKKLLLSDSGFYLCAWSVKQGASEKLFFGSGTQLSVL.

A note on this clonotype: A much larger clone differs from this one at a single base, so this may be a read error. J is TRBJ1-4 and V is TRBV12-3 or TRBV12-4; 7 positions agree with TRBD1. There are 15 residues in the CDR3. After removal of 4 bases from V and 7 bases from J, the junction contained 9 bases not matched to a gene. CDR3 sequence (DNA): TGTGCCAGCAGTTCAGACAGGGAGACGAGTGAAAAACTGTTTTTT. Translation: CASSSDRETSEKLFF.

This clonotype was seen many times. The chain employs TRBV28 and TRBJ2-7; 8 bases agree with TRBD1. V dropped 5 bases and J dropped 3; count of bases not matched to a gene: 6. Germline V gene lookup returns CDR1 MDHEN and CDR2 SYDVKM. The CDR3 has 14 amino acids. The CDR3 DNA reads TGTGCCAGCAGTGCGGGACAGGCCAACTACGAGCAGTACTTC. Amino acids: CASSAGQANYEQYF.

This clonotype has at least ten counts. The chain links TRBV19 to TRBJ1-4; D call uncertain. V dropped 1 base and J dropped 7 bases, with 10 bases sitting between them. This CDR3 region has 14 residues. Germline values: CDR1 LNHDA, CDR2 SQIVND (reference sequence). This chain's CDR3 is CASSIAGNSEKLFF. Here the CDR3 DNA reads TGTGCCAGTAGTATAGCCGGAAACTCTGAAAAACTGTTTTTT.

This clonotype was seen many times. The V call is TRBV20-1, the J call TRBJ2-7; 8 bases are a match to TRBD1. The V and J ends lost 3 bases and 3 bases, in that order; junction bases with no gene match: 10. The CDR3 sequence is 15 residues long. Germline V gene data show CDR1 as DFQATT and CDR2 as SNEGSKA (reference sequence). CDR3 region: CSASFRGRGVYEQYF. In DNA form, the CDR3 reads TGCAGTGCTAGCTTCAGGGGGCGCGGGGTCTACGAGCAGTACTTC.

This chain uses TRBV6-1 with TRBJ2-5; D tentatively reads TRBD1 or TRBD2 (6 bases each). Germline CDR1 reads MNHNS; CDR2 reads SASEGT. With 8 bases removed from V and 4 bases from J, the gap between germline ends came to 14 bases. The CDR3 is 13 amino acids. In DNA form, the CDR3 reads TGTGCCAGCTCGGAGGGGGTATCAGAGACCCAGTACTTC. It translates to CASSEGVSETQYF.